Each of the 9 T cell receptor beta chains below was sequenced from the same sample in a study of T cells in Graves' hyperthyroidism and ophthalmopathy. The source material, RNA transcripts, was used to amplify TCR beta CDR3 regions. Primed by the HTBI set, a first-round RT-PCR was run on the TCR CDR3. Each CDR3 protein is one row after TCRdb ran MiXCR on the multiplex PCR reads. The data show hundreds of thousands of distinct CDR3 sequences, just under 45% seen once. Sample: peripheral blood or thyroid tissue (not recorded which). The source of these receptors is an adult man with Graves' disease, either hyperthyroidism or ophthalmopathy (not recorded which).

This clonotype came up a few times. The rearrangement joins TRBV24-1 to TRBJ1-5; the D is unclear. CDR1 is KGHDR and CDR2 is SFDVKD in the germline V gene. This CDR3 has 11 amino acids. The ends were cut back, 11 bases at V and 5 bases at J, with 9 bases in the middle. The CDR3 is CASVPYQPQHF. In DNA, the CDR3 is TGTGCCAGCGTACCTTATCAGCCCCAGCATTTT.

J is TRBJ2-5 and V is TRBV24-1, with D possibly being TRBD1 (5 bases). The CDR3 sequence is 15 residues long. Germline assignment: CDR1 KGHDR and CDR2 SFDVKD. Trimming left V 5 bases short and J 5 bases short, with 17 bases between. CDR3 loop: CATSGTGQGRETQYF. The CDR3 nucleotides are TGTGCCACCAGTGGTACCGGGCAGGGCCGTGAGACCCAGTACTTC.

Many counts were recorded for this clonotype. The rearrangement joins TRBV12-3 or TRBV12-4 to TRBJ1-2; TRBD1 is a possible D gene (5 bases). This CDR3 is built from 13 residues. Trimming stripped 6 bases from V and 4 bases from J, with 12 bases between. CDR3 coding DNA: TGTGCCAGCAGCTTGCCGGGGACCTATGGCTACACCTTC. Protein: CASSLPGTYGYTF.

This clonotype was observed many times. The chain couples TRBV7-2 to TRBJ1-6, with TRBD1 identical over 9 bases. Germline assignment: CDR1 SGHTA and CDR2 FQGNSA. This CDR3 is built from 20 residues. J was trimmed by 4 bases and V by 3 bases; bases with no gene match: 16. Written as DNA, the CDR3 is TGTGCCAGCAGCTTGTCCGGGGACAGGGTCAAAGACGGATATAATTCACCCCTCCACTTT. This encodes CASSLSGDRVKDGYNSPLHF.

Only a few counts were recorded for this clonotype. The J gene is TRBJ1-2, the V gene TRBV7-2; 9 bases map to TRBD1. With V trimmed by 5 bases and J by 7 bases, 8 bases remained unmatched. The CDR3 is 14 residues long. Germline CDR1 SGHTA, CDR2 FQGNSA. CDR3 sequence: CASSLVQGAGGYTF. DNA for the CDR3: TGTGCCAGCAGCCTAGTACAGGGGGCGGGTGGCTACACCTTC.

This clonotype was seen repeatedly, ten times or more. The chain joins TRBV7-9 to TRBJ1-2; perhaps TRBD1 as D (6 bases). V was shortened by 2 bases and J by 7 bases, with 11 bases between the two germline ends. Germline V gene lookup returns CDR1 SEHNR and CDR2 FQNEAQ (reference sequence). The CDR3 has 13 amino acids. CDR3 bases: TGTGCCAGCAGCTTATTGGCAGGGGCTGGCTACACCTTC. Translation: CASSLLAGAGYTF. Filled out from reference TRBV7-9 and TRBJ1-2, the complete variable domain reads DTGVSQNPRHKITKRGQNVTFRCDPISEHNRLYWYRQTLGQGPEFLTYFQNEAQLEKSRLLSDRFSAERPKGSFSTLEIQRTEQGDSAMYLCASSLLAGAGYTFGSGTRLTVV.

On this clonotype itself: No DNA is shown, since the ends of the CDR3 on it are uncertain; the CDR3 is the one TCRdb lists. The chain uses TRBV7-2 and TRBJ1-5; the table gives TRBD1 as D, unverified against the DNA. The CDR3 spans 14 residues, counting both ends. Germline V gene lookup returns CDR1 SGHTA and CDR2 FQGNSA. The CDR3 reads CATLVGYGNQPRHF.

V and J are TRBV24-1 and TRBJ2-5; a weak D match, TRBD1 (6 bases). There are 15 residues in the CDR3. Trimming removed 3 bases at V and 4 bases at J, with 14 bases between. Germline V gene data show CDR1 as KGHDR and CDR2 as SFDVKD. The CDR3 reads CATSDPYRAGETQYF. The CDR3 nucleotides read TGTGCCACCAGTGATCCCTACAGGGCGGGAGAGACCCAGTACTTC.

This chain uses TRBV7-9 with TRBJ1-4, with unresolved D. The V and J ends lost 5 bases and 6 bases respectively, with 22 bases between them. CDR3 size: 17 residues. Germline CDR1 is SEHNR and CDR2 is FQNEAQ (reference sequence). The CDR3 DNA reads TGTGCCAGCAGCCTACGTGGACGAGGGAGGGAGGATGAAAAACTGTTTTTT. Translating gives CASSLRGRGREDEKLFF.